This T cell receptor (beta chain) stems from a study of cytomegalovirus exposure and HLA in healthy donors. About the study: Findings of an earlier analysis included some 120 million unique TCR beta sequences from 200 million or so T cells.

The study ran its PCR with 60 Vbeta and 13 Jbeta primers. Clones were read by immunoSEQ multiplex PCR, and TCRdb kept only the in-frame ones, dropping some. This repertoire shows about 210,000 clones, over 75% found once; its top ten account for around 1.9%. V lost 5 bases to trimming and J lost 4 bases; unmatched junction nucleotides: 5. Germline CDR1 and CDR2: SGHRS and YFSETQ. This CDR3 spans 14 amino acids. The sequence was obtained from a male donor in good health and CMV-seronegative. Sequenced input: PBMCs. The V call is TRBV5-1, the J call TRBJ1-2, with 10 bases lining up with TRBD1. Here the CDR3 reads CASRGQGTSYGYTF. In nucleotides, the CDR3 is TGCGCCAGCAGGGGACAGGGGACTTCCTATGGCTACACCTTC. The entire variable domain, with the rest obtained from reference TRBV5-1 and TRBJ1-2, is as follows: KAGVTQTPRYLIKTRGQQVTLSCSPISGHRSVSWYQQTPGQGLQFLFEYFSETQRNKGNFPGRFSGRQFSNSRSEMNVSTLELGDSALYLCASRGQGTSYGYTFGSGTRLTVV.